This T cell receptor beta chain was identified during a study of blood T cell repertoires in COVID-19. Turning to the study itself: From the United States, Italy and Spain came samples of acute and convalescent COVID-19. PBMCs, B-cell-depleted T cells, or T cells were the source of the cDNA or gDNA that made up the material.

Germline V CDR1 and CDR2: LGHDT, YNNKEL (reference sequence). The CDR3 is 14 residues long. V dropped 2 bases and J dropped 4 bases, with 9 bases sitting between them. Study processing details: Scientists estimated how many nucleated cells there were by amplifying reference gene primers. Some clones are missing from TCRdb's copy, which holds only in-frame ones; the method was immunoSEQ multiplex PCR. That table furnishes V, J and clone size, whereas the DNA furnished D and trimming. Seen here are approximately 260,000 clones, approximately 86% observed once, and the top ten hold 3.6%. The sequenced sample was peripheral blood. This clonotype was obtained from a man younger than 30 with active or convalescent COVID-19. V is TRBV3-1 (or the pseudogene TRBV3-2) and J is TRBJ2-1, with D hard to call. The CDR3 DNA reads as TGTGCCAGCAGCCAATTCGACACTTACAATGAGCAGTTCTTC. Translation gives CASSQFDTYNEQFF.